This T cell receptor (beta chain) was identified during a study of radiation and T cells in renal cell carcinoma. Findings of the study overall: From baseline, blood top tumor clonotypes peaked at 2 weeks post-radiation.

The method was immunoSEQ multiplex PCR; TCRdb's version includes in-frame clones alone and lacks a portion of them. The sample shows around 86,000 clones, approximately 86% of them seen only once. For this clone: Its target is not known.

Time point meaning: blood 2 weeks post-SBRT. Noted treatment: 15 Gy SBRT to primary tumor, nephrectomy 4 weeks later. The CDR3 consists of 16 residues. Germline CDR1 is SGHDN and CDR2 is FVKESK. V lost 4 bases to trimming and J lost 9 bases; unmatched junction nucleotides: 15. The chain carries TRBV14 and TRBJ2-7, with TRBD2 identical over 10 bases. The clonotype comes from a woman between 50 and 59 years old with renal cell carcinoma. This material consisted of blood, taken from a patient whose treatment included radiotherapy and nephrectomy. The CDR3 here is CASSPRGEREGVPQYF. Here the CDR3 DNA reads TGTGCCAGCAGCCCCCGAGGAGAGCGGGAGGGGGTTCCGCAGTACTTC.